The 9 T cell receptor beta chains presented below share a single source sample, sequenced in a study of CD8 T cells in ankylosing spondylitis (dated by TCRdb to about 2017). Libraries were made using 5' RACE. The data were produced on an Illumina HiSeq 2500. TCRdb took the public reads, trimmed them with fastp at Q25, ran MiXCR for clone calling and kept in-frame beta chains. CDR3 protein duplicates are merged, each entry listing the most common genes and DNA. This sample comprises roughly 220,000 distinct CDR3 sequences, about 10% of them detected only once. The ten largest clones represent around a fifth of the sample. Sequenced input: blood, either unsorted or a sorted T cell fraction (not recorded which). These receptor sequences come from a male donor with ankylosing spondylitis or in good health (not recorded which).

The chain joins TRBV5-6 to TRBJ1-1, with 7 bases aligning to TRBD1. This CDR3 spans 13 amino acids. Germline V gene lookup returns CDR1 SGHDT and CDR2 YYEEEE. V shed 4 bases and J 6 bases; nucleotides not matched to a gene: 6. The CDR3 DNA is TGTGCCAGCAGCCTCGGACAGGAGGCTGAAGCTTTCTTT. This gives the protein CASSLGQEAEAFF.

In its sample, this clonotype was seen many times. V and J are TRBV20-1 and TRBJ1-5; no definite D call. In germline, CDR1 is DFQATT, CDR2 SNEGSKA (reference sequence). The CDR3 has 13 residues. The germline V and J ends were trimmed by 4 bases and 2 bases, with 9 bases remaining between them. Written as DNA, the CDR3 is TGCAGTGCTACCGAATCTGGCAATCAGCCCCAGCATTTT. Its translation is CSATESGNQPQHF.

This clonotype came up a few times. J is TRBJ2-7 and V is TRBV7-9; tentatively, D is TRBD2 (5 bases). This CDR3 contains 14 residues. Germline values: CDR1 SEHNR, CDR2 FQNEAQ (reference sequence). The ends were cut back, 5 bases at V and 4 bases at J, with 15 bases in the middle. Here the CDR3 reads CASSPPGWRYEQYF. Here the CDR3 DNA reads TGTGCCAGCAGCCCACCGGGGTGGAGGTACGAGCAGTACTTC.

The rearrangement links TRBV11-2 to TRBJ2-6; the D is unclear. V lost 5 bases, J lost 1 base, and 12 bases lay in between. The CDR3 is 16 amino acids. The V gene's germline CDR1 is SGHAT and CDR2 FQNNGV. The CDR3 is CASSPWVGSGANVLTF. CDR3 in DNA: TGTGCCAGCAGCCCGTGGGTGGGATCTGGGGCCAACGTCCTGACTTTC.

The chain joins TRBV5-1 to TRBJ2-2; a weak D match, TRBD1 (5 bases). The CDR3 covers 15 residues. Germline V gene sequence: CDR1 SGHRS, CDR2 YFSETQ. The ends were cut back, 3 bases at V and 5 bases at J, with 14 bases in the middle. CDR3 sequence (DNA): TGCGCCAGCAGCTCGTCCAAGACAGCGACCGGGGAGCTGTTTTTT. It encodes CASSSSKTATGELFF.

The J gene is TRBJ2-7, the V gene TRBV20-1; TRBD2 matches 7 bases. This CDR3 region has 15 residues. Trimming cost V 1 base and J 2 bases; bases outside gene matches: 8. Germline lookup yields CDR1 DFQATT and CDR2 SNEGSKA (reference sequence). CDR3 DNA: TGCAGTGCTAGAGCCCTGGTGAGCGGGGCCTACGAGCAGTACTTC. Protein product: CSARALVSGAYEQYF.

This clonotype was counted many times. The junction departs from the called germline gene at one end, perhaps through a read error. The gene calls are TRBV12-3 or TRBV12-4 and TRBJ2-7, with D possibly TRBD1 on 6 matching bases. The CDR3 is made up of 14 amino acids. The DNA for the CDR3 is TGTGCCAGCAGTTTGGCAGGGGAGCCCTACAAGCAGTACTTC. It is translated as CASSLAGEPYKQYF.

This clonotype was detected ten times or more. V is TRBV5-1 and J is TRBJ2-1; D is uncertain. The germline V and J ends were trimmed by 1 base and 5 bases, with 7 bases remaining between them. This CDR3 contains 13 residues. The V gene's germline CDR1 is SGHRS and CDR2 YFSETQ. The CDR3: CASSLIPDNEQFF. CDR3 coding DNA: TGCGCCAGCAGCTTGATTCCGGACAATGAGCAGTTCTTC.

At least ten counts were recorded for this clonotype. The rearrangement links TRBV5-1 to TRBJ2-3; D is unresolved. Trimming cost V 5 bases and J 0 bases, with 13 bases left between them. This CDR3 comprises 15 residues. Germline CDR1 reads SGHRS; CDR2 reads YFSETQ. CDR3 nucleotide sequence: TGCGCCAGCAGTTACGACATAGCTAGCACAGATACGCAGTATTTT. This gives the protein CASSYDIASTDTQYF.